Each of the 16 T cell receptor beta chains below was sequenced from the same sample in a study of blood T cells in healthy people across ages. A second about 7 to 12 cycle PCR used barcoded and J-beta primers. TCRdb reprocessed the 5' RACE reads with MiXCR, giving one entry per CDR3 protein. The table has 1.5 million to 2 million distinct CDR3 sequences, 49% seen once; the top ten hold approximately 2%. The sequenced material came from blood. These receptors were collected from a woman aged 40-49 years in good health.

The V call is TRBV7-3, the J call TRBJ2-1, with D perhaps TRBD2 (6 bases). Germline CDR1 and CDR2: SGHTA and FQGTGA. The CDR3 spans 15 residues. V lost 3 bases to trimming and J lost 6 bases, with 15 bases between them. Written as DNA, the CDR3 is TGTGCCAGCAGCTTCCCCATTCCGGGACTCAATGAGCAGTTCTTC. Translation gives CASSFPIPGLNEQFF.

In this sample, this clonotype turned up a few times. The rearrangement joins TRBV6-5 to TRBJ2-7; 7 bases line up with TRBD1. The CDR3 has 16 amino acids. Unmatched junction bases numbered 7, after V lost 2 bases and J lost 0 bases. Germline V gives CDR1 MNHEY, CDR2 SVGAGI. The CDR3 DNA reads as TGTGCCAGCAGTTACAGCGGCCGGGACAGCTCCTACGAGCAGTACTTC. It is translated as CASSYSGRDSSYEQYF.

The chain recombines TRBV4-3 with TRBJ2-4; the D call may be TRBD1 or TRBD2 (6 bases each). The end of the DNA is better explained by TRBJ2-7, so the J call may be wrong. CDR1 is LGHNA, CDR2 YSLEER, per germline. This CDR3 is built from 18 residues. The CDR3 sequence: CASSQVISGAGTSYEQYF. The CDR3 DNA is TGCGCCAGCAGCCAAGTCATATCGGGGGCAGGAACGTCTTACGAGCAGTACTTC.

The sample holds a few counts of this clonotype. V and J are TRBV27 and TRBJ1-2; 8 nucleotides agree with TRBD1. There are 17 residues in the CDR3. Germline CDR1 MNHEY, CDR2 SMNVEV (reference sequence). With V trimmed by 2 bases and J by 0 bases, 8 bases remained unmatched. CDR3 sequence: CASSLPKTGAPNYGYTF. The CDR3 DNA follows: TGTGCCAGCAGTTTACCTAAGACAGGGGCCCCTAACTATGGCTACACCTTC.

The chain carries TRBV4-3 and TRBJ1-6; D uncertain. CDR1 is LGHNA, CDR2 YSLEER, per germline. The CDR3 is 14 amino acids. The V end lost 3 bases, the J end lost 8 bases, and 11 bases lay between the germline ends. CDR3 coding DNA: TGCGCCAGCAGCCACACTGGACGGTATTCACCCCTCCACTTT. Its protein is CASSHTGRYSPLHF.

This chain uses TRBV2 with TRBJ1-4; D is unresolved. Per germline, CDR1 SNHLY and CDR2 FYNNEI. Trimming stripped 7 bases from V and 7 bases from J, with 13 bases between. This CDR3 contains 13 residues. CDR3 sequence (DNA): TGTGCCAGCATCCCACGTTATGGTGAAAAACTGTTTTTT. Translated, it gives CASIPRYGEKLFF.

With respect to this clonotype: One junction end disagrees with the germline gene, perhaps due to a read error. The chain employs TRBV6-1 and TRBJ2-3, with D tentatively TRBD1 (5 bases). This CDR3 has 15 residues. Germline V CDR1 and CDR2: MNHNS, SASEGT. The CDR3 protein is CPSSGYRKGTDTQYF. CDR3 sequence (DNA): TGTCCCAGCAGTGGTTACAGGAAAGGCACAGATACGCAGTATTTT.

A note on this clonotype: At one boundary the junction diverges from the germline segment, which might be a read error. This sequence joins TRBV4-3 and TRBJ2-6; 7 bases match TRBD2. The CDR3 covers 16 residues. CDR1 is LGHNA, CDR2 YSLEER, per germline. CDR3 DNA sequence: TGCGCCAGCAGCCAAGAGAGCGGGACTGGGGTCAACGTCCTGACTTTC. Protein product: CASSQESGTGVNVLTF.

This clonotype was detected only a few times. The chain is built from TRBV7-8 and TRBJ2-7; 10 bases match TRBD1. The V and J ends lost 5 bases and 5 bases, in that order; junction bases with no gene match: 9. CDR1 and CDR2 from the germline V gene are SGHVS and FQNEAQ. CDR3 length equals 15 residues. The CDR3 DNA follows: TGTGCCAGCAGCCCTTGGGGGGGACAGGGGAACGAGCAGTACTTC. This sequence encodes CASSPWGGQGNEQYF.

The rearrangement joins TRBV2 to TRBJ2-1, with 12 bases aligning to TRBD2. Germline CDR1 and CDR2: SNHLY and FYNNEI. The CDR3 totals 16 residues. Trimming took 5 bases from V and 7 from J; bases not matched to a gene: 9. The CDR3 is CASSHVSSGGANEQFF. The CDR3 coding sequence is TGTGCCAGCAGTCACGTTTCTAGCGGGGGGGCGAATGAGCAGTTCTTC.

The chain recombines TRBV25-1 with TRBJ2-1, with 14 bases fitting TRBD2. The CDR3 has 16 amino acids. Germline assignment: CDR1 MGHDK and CDR2 SYGVNS. V gave up 2 bases and J gave up 5 bases; unmatched junction bases: 2. The CDR3 DNA reads TGTGCCAGCAGTGAAAAGACTAGCGGGGGGGACAATGAGCAGTTCTTC. This encodes CASSEKTSGGDNEQFF. Together with reference TRBV25-1 and TRBJ2-1, the CDR3 gives the full variable domain: EADIYQTPRYLVIGTGKKITLECSQTMGHDKMYWYQQDPGMELHLIHYSYGVNSTEKGDLSSESTVSRIRTEHFPLTLESARPSHTSQYLCASSEKTSGGDNEQFFGPGTRLTVL.

The V and J genes are TRBV15 and TRBJ2-1, with 10 positions matching TRBD2. The CDR3 is 15 amino acids. Germline CDR1 reads LNHNV; CDR2 reads YYDKDF (reference sequence). Trimming took 4 bases from V and 7 from J; bases not matched to a gene: 7. CDR3 in amino acids: CATSKGSGGANEQFF. Here the CDR3 DNA reads TGTGCCACCAGCAAAGGAAGCGGGGGGGCAAATGAGCAGTTCTTC. Full variable domain (missing parts from reference TRBV15 and TRBJ2-1): DAMVIQNPRYQVTQFGKPVTLSCSQTLNHNVMYWYQQKSSQAPKLLFHYYDKDFNNEADTPDNFQSRRPNTSFCFLDIRSPGLGDTAMYLCATSKGSGGANEQFFGPGTRLTVL.

This chain links TRBV28 with TRBJ1-2, with D perhaps TRBD1 (6 bases). Trimming removed 8 bases at V and 3 bases at J, with 10 bases between. This CDR3 spans 12 amino acids. The germline CDR1 and CDR2 sequences are MDHEN and SYDVKM. This CDR3 is CASWQGYYGYTF. The CDR3 coding sequence is TGTGCCAGCTGGCAGGGGTACTATGGCTACACCTTC.

The rearrangement uses TRBV5-4 and TRBJ1-2; D might be TRBD1 (5 bases). This CDR3 spans 14 amino acids. Germline V gene lookup returns CDR1 SGHNT and CDR2 YYREEE (reference sequence). With 0 bases removed from V and 7 bases from J, the gap between germline ends came to 13 bases. The CDR3 region has the DNA TGTGCCAGCAGCTTGGACAGGTCCCCCTCTGGCTACACCTTC. Translated: CASSLDRSPSGYTF.

The rearrangement uses TRBV6-6 and TRBJ2-7, with 8 positions matching TRBD1. The CDR3 extends over 14 amino acids. CDR1 and CDR2 (germline): MNHNY, SVGAGI (reference sequence). V shed 0 bases, J shed 3 bases, and the junction held 1 base outside the gene matches. The CDR3 coding sequence is TGTGCCAGCAGTTACTCGGGACAGGTCTACGAGCAGTACTTC. It is translated as CASSYSGQVYEQYF.

The chain combines TRBV6-2 or TRBV6-3 with TRBJ1-2; D is undetermined. Germline CDR1 reads MNHEY; CDR2 reads SVGEGT. V gave up 7 bases and J gave up 1 base, with 10 bases separating them. The CDR3 runs to 13 residues. CDR3 coding DNA: TGTGCCAGCATGGATCAGAATAACTATGGCTACACCTTC. The encoded protein is CASMDQNNYGYTF.